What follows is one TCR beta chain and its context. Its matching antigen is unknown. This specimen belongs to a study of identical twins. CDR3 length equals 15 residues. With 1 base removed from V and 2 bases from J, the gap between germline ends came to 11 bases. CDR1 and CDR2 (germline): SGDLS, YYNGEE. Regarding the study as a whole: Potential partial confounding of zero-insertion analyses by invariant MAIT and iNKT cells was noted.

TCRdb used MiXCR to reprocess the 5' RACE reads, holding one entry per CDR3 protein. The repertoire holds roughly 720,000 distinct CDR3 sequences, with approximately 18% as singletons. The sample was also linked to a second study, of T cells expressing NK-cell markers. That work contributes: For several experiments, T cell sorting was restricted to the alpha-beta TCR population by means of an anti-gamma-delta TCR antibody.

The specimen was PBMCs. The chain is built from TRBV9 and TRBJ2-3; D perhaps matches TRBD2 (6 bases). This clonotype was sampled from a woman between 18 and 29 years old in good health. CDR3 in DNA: TGTGCCAGCAGCGTATCCAGCGGGTACACAGATACGCAGTATTTT. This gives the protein CASSVSSGYTDTQYF.